This T cell receptor (beta chain) was sequenced for a study of early T cells in non-severe SARS-CoV-2 infection. Study in general: From unsorted whole blood, bulk RNA was sequenced, and the chains remained unpaired.

This CDR3 spans 15 amino acids. Germline CDR1 LGHNA, CDR2 YNFKEQ. V was clipped by 4 bases and J by 4 bases; unmatched bases: 6. Individual cDNA molecules were tagged with unique molecular identifiers, the study reported. MiXCR, run by TCRdb on the 5' RACE reads, gives a single entry per CDR3 protein. The table lists roughly 77,000 distinct CDR3 sequences, about 12% of them singletons. Study conclusions and caveats: Matches to VDJdb favored anti-spike CD8 responses and missed private and CD4 specificities.

This clonotype was seen a few times. Its antigen is as yet unknown. Sequencing used whole blood. The chain has TRBV4-2 and TRBJ2-1, with 8 nucleotides matching TRBD2. This receptor was taken from an adult who was a healthcare worker with PCR-confirmed SARS-CoV-2 infection or an uninfected control (not recorded which). The CDR3 here is CASSREAGGYNEQFF. DNA for the CDR3: TGTGCCAGCAGCCGTGAGGCGGGGGGTTACAATGAGCAGTTCTTC.